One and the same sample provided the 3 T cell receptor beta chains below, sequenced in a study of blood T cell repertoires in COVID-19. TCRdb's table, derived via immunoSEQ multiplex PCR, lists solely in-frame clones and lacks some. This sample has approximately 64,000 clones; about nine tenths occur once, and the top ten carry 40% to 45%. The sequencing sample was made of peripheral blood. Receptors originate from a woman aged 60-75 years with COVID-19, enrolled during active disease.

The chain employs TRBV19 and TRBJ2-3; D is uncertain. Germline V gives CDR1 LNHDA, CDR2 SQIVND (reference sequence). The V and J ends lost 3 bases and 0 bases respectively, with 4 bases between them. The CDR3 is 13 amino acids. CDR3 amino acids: CASSIASTDTQYF. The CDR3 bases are TGTGCCAGTAGTATCGCGAGCACAGATACGCAGTATTTT.

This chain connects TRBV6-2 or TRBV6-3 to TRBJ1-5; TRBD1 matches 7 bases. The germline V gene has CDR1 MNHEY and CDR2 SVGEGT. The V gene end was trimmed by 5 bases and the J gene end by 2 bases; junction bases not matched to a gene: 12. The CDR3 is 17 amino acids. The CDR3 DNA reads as TGTGCCAGCAGTCTGATTCCGACAGGGTCTGGCAATCAGCCCCAGCATTTT. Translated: CASSLIPTGSGNQPQHF.

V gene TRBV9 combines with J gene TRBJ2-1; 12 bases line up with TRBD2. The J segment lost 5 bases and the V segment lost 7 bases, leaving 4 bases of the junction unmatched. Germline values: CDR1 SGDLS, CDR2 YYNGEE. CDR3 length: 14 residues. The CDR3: CASGGLAGNNEQFF. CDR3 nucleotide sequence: TGTGCCAGCGGAGGACTAGCGGGAAACAATGAGCAGTTCTTC.